This passage covers 10 T cell receptor beta chains from one sample sequenced in a study of cytomegalovirus exposure and HLA in healthy donors. PCR amplification relied on 60 Vbeta primers (plus 13 Jbeta primers). TCRdb's copy holds only in-frame clones and misses some; the assay was immunoSEQ multiplex PCR. The sample lists roughly 150,000 clones, 85% seen once, with 1% in the top ten. The sample consisted of PBMCs. These receptors all stem from a boy aged 2 to 10 in good health and CMV-seronegative.

V is TRBV27 and J is TRBJ1-2, with a tentative D call TRBD1 (6 bases). The V gene lost 6 bases and the J gene lost 4 bases, with 21 bases spanning the gap. The CDR3 is 16 residues long. The germline CDR1 and CDR2 sequences are MNHEY and SMNVEV (reference sequence). The CDR3 region has the DNA TGTGCCAGCAGAACCGCCCCGGACAGCGACCGCTATGGCTACACCTTC. Its translation is CASRTAPDSDRYGYTF.

This clone came up once. This chain links TRBV9 with TRBJ2-3, with D possibly matching TRBD1 (5 bases). Germline-derived CDR1 and CDR2 are SGDLS and YYNGEE. Trimming shortened V by 2 bases and J by 6 bases, and 16 bases separated the two germline ends. This CDR3 has 15 amino acids. CDR3 in amino acids: CASSVAGLSVDTQYF. The CDR3 bases are TGTGCCAGCAGCGTGGCAGGGTTGTCTGTGGATACGCAGTATTTT.

The rearrangement links TRBV30 to TRBJ2-5; 7 bases match TRBD2. The germline CDR1 and CDR2 sequences are GTSNPN and SVGIG (reference sequence). This CDR3 has 15 residues. J gave up 5 bases and V 2 bases, and 11 bases lay outside the gene matches. In DNA, the CDR3 is TGTGCCTGGAGTTTGCGGGGAGGGGTACATGAGACCCAGTACTTC. As protein: CAWSLRGGVHETQYF.

The V call is TRBV18, the J call TRBJ2-7; TRBD2 aligns across 12 bases. CDR1 and CDR2 (germline): KGHSH, LQKENI. The CDR3 totals 16 residues. The trim removed 3 bases at V and 4 bases at J, leaving 7 bases unmatched. The DNA for the CDR3 is TGTGCCAGCTCACCCAGACTAGCGGGAGCTTTGTACGAGCAGTACTTC. It codes for CASSPRLAGALYEQYF.

With regard to this clone: One end of the junction varies from germline; a read error may be responsible. V usage is TRBV7-9 and J usage is TRBJ1-2; D gene unclear. Germline lookup yields CDR1 SEHNR and CDR2 FQNEAQ (reference sequence). There are 15 residues in the CDR3. CDR3 region: CSSSPESPQNYGYTF. CDR3 coding DNA: TGTTCCAGCAGCCCTGAATCCCCCCAGAACTATGGCTACACCTTC.

The gene calls are TRBV7-8 and TRBJ2-7; D is perhaps TRBD1 (6 bases). V lost 2 bases and J lost 5, with 10 bases in between. Germline lookup yields CDR1 SGHVS and CDR2 FQNEAQ. This CDR3 is 13 amino acids long. CDR3 coding DNA: TGTGCCAGCAGCTTAAACAGGGACCACGAGCAGTACTTC. Its translation is CASSLNRDHEQYF.

V is TRBV5-4 and J is TRBJ1-1; D is possibly TRBD1 (5 bases). The germline V and J ends were trimmed by 2 bases and 6 bases, with 8 bases remaining between them. The CDR3 consists of 12 residues. CDR1 is SGHNT, CDR2 YYREEE, per germline (reference sequence). Here the CDR3 DNA reads TGTGCCAGCAGCTTCGGAGGGGCTGAAGCTTTCTTT. It is translated as CASSFGGAEAFF.

This rearrangement joins TRBV6-6 to TRBJ1-1, with D possibly matching TRBD1 (5 bases). The ends were cut back, 2 bases at V and 1 base at J, with 5 bases in the middle. Germline V CDR1 and CDR2: MNHNY, SVGAGI (reference sequence). CDR3 size: 13 residues. CDR3 protein: CASSYQGNTEAFF. In nucleotides, the CDR3 is TGTGCCAGCAGTTACCAGGGGAACACTGAAGCTTTCTTT.

The chain couples TRBV5-1 to TRBJ2-1; 8 bases agree with TRBD2. The CDR3 spans 15 residues. CDR1 and CDR2 (germline): SGHRS, YFSETQ. V shed 3 bases, J shed 2 bases, and the junction held 4 bases outside the gene matches. CDR3 nucleotides: TGCGCCAGCAGCTGGAGAGCGGGGGCCTACAATGAGCAGTTCTTC. Protein: CASSWRAGAYNEQFF.

A word on this clone: One end of the junction is discordant with germline, which a read error may explain. V usage is TRBV7-9 and J usage is TRBJ1-5; D gene unclear. This CDR3 spans 13 amino acids. Per the germline V gene, CDR1 is SEHNR and CDR2 is FQNEAQ (reference sequence). This CDR3 is CSSSVSENQPQHF. The CDR3 nucleotides read TGTTCCAGCAGTGTTAGTGAGAATCAGCCCCAGCATTTT.